Shown below are 3 T cell receptor beta chains from a single sample sequenced in a study of CD8+ T cells in alopecia areata. This sample's treatment: oral pan-JAK inhibitor, 5-10 mg twice daily. Extracted from the samples, RNA was reverse transcribed into cDNA to serve as the sequencing template. Repertoires were generated with immunoSEQ multiplex PCR, while TCRdb's copy carries only in-frame clones and drops some. The sample comprises fewer than 250,000 clones, roughly 40% of which are singletons, and roughly 2.6% rests with the top ten. Sequences were derived from CD4+ T cells sorted from blood, sampled at approximately week 36, from a patient treated with tofacitinib. The receptors were sampled from a human donor with alopecia areata.

The V call is TRBV30, the J call TRBJ1-5, with 9 bases identical to TRBD1. This CDR3 comprises 16 residues. The junction had 11 bases not matched to a gene; V was cut back by 2 bases and J by 6 bases. Germline V gene sequence: CDR1 GTSNPN, CDR2 SVGIG (reference sequence). The CDR3 is CAWSSYGTGRVQPQHF. The CDR3 region has the DNA TGTGCCTGGAGTTCGTACGGGACAGGGAGGGTTCAGCCCCAGCATTTT.

Note on this clone: Other nucleotide sequences from this sample produce the same CDR3. The V call is TRBV4-3, the J call TRBJ2-1; 8 nucleotides line up with TRBD2. V lost 5 bases to trimming and J lost 2 bases; unmatched junction nucleotides: 5. This CDR3 contains 15 residues. The germline gives CDR1 LGHNA, CDR2 YSLEER. CDR3 in amino acids: CASSNQRGTYNEQFF. CDR3 bases: TGCGCCAGCAGCAACCAGCGGGGGACCTACAATGAGCAGTTCTTC.

This clone came up a few times. This sample includes further DNA sequences coding for the same CDR3. The genes are TRBV15 and TRBJ1-5; 11 bases agree with TRBD1. Trimming removed 5 bases from V and 7 bases from J; junction bases left unmatched: 4. The CDR3 totals 14 residues. From germline, CDR1 is LNHNV and CDR2 YYDKDF (reference sequence). The CDR3 DNA reads as TGTGCCACCAGCGGACAGGGGGCCAGGCAGCCCCAGCATTTT. Its protein product is CATSGQGARQPQHF.